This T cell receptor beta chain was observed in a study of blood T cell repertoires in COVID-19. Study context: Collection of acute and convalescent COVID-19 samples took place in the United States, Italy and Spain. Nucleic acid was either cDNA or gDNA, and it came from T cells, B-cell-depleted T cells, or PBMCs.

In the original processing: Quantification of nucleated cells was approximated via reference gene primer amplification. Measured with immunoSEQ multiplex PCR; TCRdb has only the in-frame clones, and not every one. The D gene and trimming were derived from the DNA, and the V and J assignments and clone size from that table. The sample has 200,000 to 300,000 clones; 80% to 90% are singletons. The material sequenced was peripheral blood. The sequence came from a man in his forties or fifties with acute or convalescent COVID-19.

The CDR3 coding sequence is TGCGCCAGCAGCCAAGCGGGACTAGCGGGGGGCAGGGGTGGAGATACGCAGTATTTT. This codes for CASSQAGLAGGRGGDTQYF. This chain links TRBV4-1 with TRBJ2-3, with TRBD2 matching 15 bases. The CDR3 consists of 19 residues. With V trimmed by 1 base and J by 5 bases, 10 bases remained unmatched. Germline CDR1 is MGHRA and CDR2 is YSYEKL.